These T cell receptor beta chains were read from a single sample in a study of cytomegalovirus exposure and HLA in healthy donors. Repertoires were generated with immunoSEQ multiplex PCR, while TCRdb's copy carries only in-frame clones and drops some. This sample has around 98,000 clones; about 70% occur once, and the top ten carry about 8%. Sequencing input: PBMCs. Receptor source: a human donor in good health. CDR3s include the opening cysteine and the closing phenylalanine or tryptophan. D genes are given only for firm matches. Clone sizes are given selectively: once, few, many, or a class where the clone is expanded.

CDR3,DNA,V,J,D,size
CASSSAGGNYGYTF,TGTGCCAGCAGTTCAGCGGGGGGGAACTATGGCTACACCTTC,TRBV7-8,TRBJ1-2,-,once
CASSFIQGWTEAFF,TGTGCCAGCAGCTTCATACAGGGCTGGACTGAAGCTTTCTTT,TRBV5-6,TRBJ1-1,-,-
CASIGQFTDTQYF,TGTGCCAGCATAGGACAGTTCACAGATACGCAGTATTTT,TRBV5-5,TRBJ2-3,-,-
CASRPVGTTGELFF,TGTGCCAGCAGACCAGTCGGGACAACCGGGGAGCTGTTTTTT,TRBV7-2,TRBJ2-2,-,-
CASRTGQGSSPLHF,TGTGCCAGCAGAACGGGACAGGGGTCTTCACCCCTCCACTTT,TRBV27,TRBJ1-6,TRBD1,-
CASSQVSVYTEAFF,TGCGCCAGCAGCCAAGTTAGCGTTTACACTGAAGCTTTCTTT,TRBV4-1,TRBJ1-1,-,few
CAWSLTEQFF,TGTGCCTGGAGTTTAACAGAGCAGTTCTTC,TRBV30,TRBJ2-1,-,-
CASSRTGVGEYGYTF,TGCGCCAGCAGCCGAACAGGGGTAGGGGAGTATGGCTACACCTTC,TRBV5-1,TRBJ1-2,TRBD1,-
CASNRLADSYEQYF,TGTGCCAGCAACCGACTAGCGGACTCCTACGAGCAGTACTTC,TRBV2,TRBJ2-7,TRBD2,-
CASSWERGLEQYF,TGTGCCAGCAGCTGGGAAAGGGGGCTCGAGCAGTACTTC,TRBV5-6,TRBJ2-7,TRBD1,few
CASSFQGGGYYGYTF,TGTGCCAGCAGTTTCCAGGGAGGAGGGTACTATGGCTACACCTTC,TRBV6-1,TRBJ1-2,-,few
CASSELRLLYGYTF,TGTGCCAGCAGTGAATTACGACTACTTTATGGCTACACCTTC,TRBV6-1,TRBJ1-2,-,-
CASSKRDRDQETQYF,TGTGCCAGCAGCAAAAGGGACAGGGATCAGGAGACCCAGTACTTC,TRBV11-3,TRBJ2-5,TRBD1,-
CASSEGQLQETQYF,TGCGCCAGCAGTGAGGGGCAGCTCCAAGAGACCCAGTACTTC,TRBV10-1,TRBJ2-5,-,-
CASSEWTGSQPQHF,TGTGCCAGCAGTGAATGGACAGGGAGTCAGCCCCAGCATTTT,TRBV6-1,TRBJ1-5,TRBD1,-
CASSQDLSGGYYEQYF,TGTGCCAGCAGCCAAGATCTTAGCGGGGGATACTACGAGCAGTACTTC,TRBV4-2,TRBJ2-7,TRBD2,once
CAWSPRLAGGHEQYF,TGTGCCTGGAGTCCTAGACTAGCGGGAGGGCACGAGCAGTACTTC,TRBV30,TRBJ2-7,TRBD2,-
CASSSGQEAHNSPLHF,TGTGCCAGCAGCTCAGGACAGGAGGCGCATAATTCACCCCTCCACTTT,TRBV5-6,TRBJ1-6,TRBD1,-
CASGSGQGGNQPQHF,TGTGCTAGTGGCTCCGGACAGGGCGGCAATCAGCCCCAGCATTTT,TRBV12-5,TRBJ1-5,TRBD1,-
CASSLGGGGNEQYF,TGTGCCAGCAGCTTAGGCGGAGGGGGCAACGAGCAGTACTTC,TRBV7-6,TRBJ2-7,-,-
CASTESTDTQYF,TGCGCCAGCACAGAAAGCACAGATACGCAGTATTTT,TRBV10-2,TRBJ2-3,-,-
CASSFGDRARGTEAFF,TGTGCCAGCAGCTTCGGGGACAGGGCTCGGGGGACTGAAGCTTTCTTT,TRBV12-1,TRBJ1-1,-,-
CASRGSDSPRIDF,TGTGCCAGCCGGGGATCGGACAGCCCGCGAATAGACTTC,TRBV2,TRBJ1-2,-,-